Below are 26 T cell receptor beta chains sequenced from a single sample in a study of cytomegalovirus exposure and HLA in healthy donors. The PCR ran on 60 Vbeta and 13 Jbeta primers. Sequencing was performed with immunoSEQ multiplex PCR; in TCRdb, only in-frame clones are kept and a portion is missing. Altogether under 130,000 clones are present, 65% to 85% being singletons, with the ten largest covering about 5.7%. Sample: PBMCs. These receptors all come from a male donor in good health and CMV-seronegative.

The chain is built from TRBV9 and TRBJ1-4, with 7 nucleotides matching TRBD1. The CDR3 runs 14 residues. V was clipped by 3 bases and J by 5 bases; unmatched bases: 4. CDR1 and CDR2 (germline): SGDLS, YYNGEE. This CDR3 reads CASSENRGNEKLFF. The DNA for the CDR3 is TGTGCCAGCAGCGAAAACAGGGGCAATGAAAAACTGTTTTTT.

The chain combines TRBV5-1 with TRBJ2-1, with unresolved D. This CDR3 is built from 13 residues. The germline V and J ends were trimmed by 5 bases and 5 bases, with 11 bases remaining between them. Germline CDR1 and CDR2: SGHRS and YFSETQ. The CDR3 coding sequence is TGCGCCAGCAGGGAGTTGTCTAACAATGAGCAGTTCTTC. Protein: CASRELSNNEQFF.

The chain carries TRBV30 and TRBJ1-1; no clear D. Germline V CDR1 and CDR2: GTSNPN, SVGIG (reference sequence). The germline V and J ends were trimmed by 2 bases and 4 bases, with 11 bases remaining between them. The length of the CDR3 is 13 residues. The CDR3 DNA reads TGTGCCTGGAGTCTTTATCGGGGCACTGAAGCTTTCTTT. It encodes CAWSLYRGTEAFF.

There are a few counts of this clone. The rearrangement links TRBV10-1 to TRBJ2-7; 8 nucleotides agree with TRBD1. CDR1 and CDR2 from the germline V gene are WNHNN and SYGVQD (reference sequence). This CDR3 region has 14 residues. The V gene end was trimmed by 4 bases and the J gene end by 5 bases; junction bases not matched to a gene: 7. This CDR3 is CASSGGRGLNEQYF. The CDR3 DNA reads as TGCGCCAGCAGTGGGGGCAGGGGGCTCAACGAGCAGTACTTC.

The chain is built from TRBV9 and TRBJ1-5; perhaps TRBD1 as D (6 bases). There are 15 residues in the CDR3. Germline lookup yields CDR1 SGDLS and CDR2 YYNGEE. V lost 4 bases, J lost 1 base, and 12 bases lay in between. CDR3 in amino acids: CASSLGTLSNQPQHF. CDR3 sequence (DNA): TGTGCCAGCAGCCTCGGGACACTCAGCAATCAGCCCCAGCATTTT.

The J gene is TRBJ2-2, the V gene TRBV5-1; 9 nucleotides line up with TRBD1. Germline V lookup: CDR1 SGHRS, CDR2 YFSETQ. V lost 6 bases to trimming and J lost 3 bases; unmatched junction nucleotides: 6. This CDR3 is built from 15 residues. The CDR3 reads CASTLRDRDTGELFF. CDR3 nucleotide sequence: TGCGCCAGCACCCTCCGGGACAGGGACACCGGGGAGCTGTTTTTT. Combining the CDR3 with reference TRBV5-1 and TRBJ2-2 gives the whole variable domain KAGVTQTPRYLIKTRGQQVTLSCSPISGHRSVSWYQQTPGQGLQFLFEYFSETQRNKGNFPGRFSGRQFSNSRSEMNVSTLELGDSALYLCASTLRDRDTGELFFGEGSRLTVL.

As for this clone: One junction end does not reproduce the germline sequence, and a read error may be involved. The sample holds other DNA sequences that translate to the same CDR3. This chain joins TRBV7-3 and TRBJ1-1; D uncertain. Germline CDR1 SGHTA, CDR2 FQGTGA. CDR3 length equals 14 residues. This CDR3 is CASSLGLLNTEAFF. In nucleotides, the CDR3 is TGTGCTAGCAGCTTAGGACTTTTGAACACTGAAGCTTTCTTT.

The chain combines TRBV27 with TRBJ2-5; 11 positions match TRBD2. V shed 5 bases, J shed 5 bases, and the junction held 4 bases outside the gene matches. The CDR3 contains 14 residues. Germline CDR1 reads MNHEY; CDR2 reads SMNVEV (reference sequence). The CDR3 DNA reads TGTGCCAGCAGTCGACTAGCGGGATTGGAGACCCAGTACTTC. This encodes CASSRLAGLETQYF.

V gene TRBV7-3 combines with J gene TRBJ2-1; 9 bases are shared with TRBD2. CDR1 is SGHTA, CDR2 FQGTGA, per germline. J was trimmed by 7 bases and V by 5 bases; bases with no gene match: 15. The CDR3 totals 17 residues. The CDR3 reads CASSISGSYSGRNEQFF. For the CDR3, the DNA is TGTGCCAGCAGCATATCGGGAAGTTATAGCGGGAGAAATGAGCAGTTCTTC.

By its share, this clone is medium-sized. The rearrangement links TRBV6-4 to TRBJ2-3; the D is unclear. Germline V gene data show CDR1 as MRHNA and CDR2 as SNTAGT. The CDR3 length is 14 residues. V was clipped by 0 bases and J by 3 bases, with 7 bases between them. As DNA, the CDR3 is TGTGCCAGCAGTGACTCTCGAGATACAGATACGCAGTATTTT. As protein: CASSDSRDTDTQYF.

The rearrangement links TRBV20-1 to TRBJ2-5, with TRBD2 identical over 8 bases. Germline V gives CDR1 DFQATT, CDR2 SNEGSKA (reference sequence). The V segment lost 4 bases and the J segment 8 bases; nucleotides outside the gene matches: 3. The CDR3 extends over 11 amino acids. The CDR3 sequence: CSATAGATQYF. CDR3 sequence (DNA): TGCAGTGCTACAGCGGGAGCTACCCAGTACTTC.

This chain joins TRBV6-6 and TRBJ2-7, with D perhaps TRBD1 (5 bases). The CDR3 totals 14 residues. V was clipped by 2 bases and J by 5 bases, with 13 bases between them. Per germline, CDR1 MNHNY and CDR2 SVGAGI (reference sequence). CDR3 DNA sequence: TGTGCCAGCAGTTACGACAGTCCGCCTGACGAGCAGTACTTC. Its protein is CASSYDSPPDEQYF.

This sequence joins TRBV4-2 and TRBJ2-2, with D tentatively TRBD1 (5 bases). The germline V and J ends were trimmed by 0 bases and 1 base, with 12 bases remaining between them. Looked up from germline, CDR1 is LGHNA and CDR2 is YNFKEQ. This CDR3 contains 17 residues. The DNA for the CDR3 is TGTGCCAGCAGCCAAGATCTAGACAGTGAGAACACCGGGGAGCTGTTTTTT. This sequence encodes CASSQDLDSENTGELFF.

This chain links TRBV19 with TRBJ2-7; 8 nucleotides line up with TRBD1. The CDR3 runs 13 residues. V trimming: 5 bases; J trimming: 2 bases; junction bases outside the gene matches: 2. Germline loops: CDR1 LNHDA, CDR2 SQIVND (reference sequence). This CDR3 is CASSWDRTYEQYF. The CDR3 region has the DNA TGTGCCAGTAGTTGGGACAGGACCTACGAGCAGTACTTC. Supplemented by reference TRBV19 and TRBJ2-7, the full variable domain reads DGGITQSPKYLFRKEGQNVTLSCEQNLNHDAMYWYRQDPGQGLRLIYYSQIVNDFQKGDIAEGYSVSREKKESFPLTVTSAQKNPTAFYLCASSWDRTYEQYFGPGTRLTVT.

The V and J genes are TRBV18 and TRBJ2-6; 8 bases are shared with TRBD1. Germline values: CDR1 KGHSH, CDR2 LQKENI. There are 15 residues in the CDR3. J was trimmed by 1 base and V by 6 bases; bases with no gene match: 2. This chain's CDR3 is CASSRQGSGANVLTF. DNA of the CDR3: TGTGCCAGCTCGCGACAGGGGTCTGGGGCCAACGTCCTGACTTTC.

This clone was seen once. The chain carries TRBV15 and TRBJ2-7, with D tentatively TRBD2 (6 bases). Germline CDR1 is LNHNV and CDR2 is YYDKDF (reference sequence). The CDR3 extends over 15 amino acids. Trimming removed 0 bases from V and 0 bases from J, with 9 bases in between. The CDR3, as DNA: TGTGCCACCAGCAGAGATGGGACTCCCTCCTACGAGCAGTACTTC. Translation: CATSRDGTPSYEQYF.

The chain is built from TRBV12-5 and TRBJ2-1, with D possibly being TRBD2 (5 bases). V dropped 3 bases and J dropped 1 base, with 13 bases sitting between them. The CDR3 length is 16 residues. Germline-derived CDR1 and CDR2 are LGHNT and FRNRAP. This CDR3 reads CASGFLRDGSYNEQFF. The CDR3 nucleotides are TGTGCTAGTGGTTTCCTACGGGATGGGTCCTACAATGAGCAGTTCTTC. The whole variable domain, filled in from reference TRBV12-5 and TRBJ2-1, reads DARVTQTPRHKVTEMGQEVTMRCQPILGHNTVFWYRQTMMQGLELLAYFRNRAPLDDSGMPKDRFSAEMPDATLATLKIQPSEPRDSAVYFCASGFLRDGSYNEQFFGPGTRLTVL.

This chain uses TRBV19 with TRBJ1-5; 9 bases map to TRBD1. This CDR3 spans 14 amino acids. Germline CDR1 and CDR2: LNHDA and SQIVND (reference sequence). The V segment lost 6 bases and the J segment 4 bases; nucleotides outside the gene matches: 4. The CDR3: CASSRDRVNQPQHF. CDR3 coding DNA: TGTGCCAGTAGCCGGGACAGGGTTAATCAGCCCCAGCATTTT. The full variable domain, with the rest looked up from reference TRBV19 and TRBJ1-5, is DGGITQSPKYLFRKEGQNVTLSCEQNLNHDAMYWYRQDPGQGLRLIYYSQIVNDFQKGDIAEGYSVSREKKESFPLTVTSAQKNPTAFYLCASSRDRVNQPQHFGDGTRLSIL.

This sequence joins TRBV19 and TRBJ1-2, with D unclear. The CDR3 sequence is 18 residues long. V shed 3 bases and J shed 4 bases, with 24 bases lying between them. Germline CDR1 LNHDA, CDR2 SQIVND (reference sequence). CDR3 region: CASSIKMGRAGGIYGYTF. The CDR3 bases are TGTGCCAGTAGTATTAAGATGGGGAGGGCCGGAGGAATCTATGGCTACACCTTC.

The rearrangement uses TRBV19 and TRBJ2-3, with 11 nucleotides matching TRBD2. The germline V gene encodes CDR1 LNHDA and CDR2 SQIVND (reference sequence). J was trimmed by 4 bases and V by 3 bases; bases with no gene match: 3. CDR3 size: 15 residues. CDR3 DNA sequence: TGTGCCAGTAGTATTGTAGCGGGAGGGCCAGATACGCAGTATTTT. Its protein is CASSIVAGGPDTQYF.

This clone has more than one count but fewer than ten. The CDR3: CASTRTGSAGELFF. CDR3 bases: TGCGCCAGCACCAGGACAGGGAGCGCCGGGGAGCTGTTTTTT. The chain joins TRBV10-2 to TRBJ2-2; TRBD1 aligns across 8 bases. V shed 7 bases and J 6 bases; nucleotides not matched to a gene: 7. Per the germline V gene, CDR1 is WSHSY and CDR2 is SAAADI. This CDR3 region has 14 residues.

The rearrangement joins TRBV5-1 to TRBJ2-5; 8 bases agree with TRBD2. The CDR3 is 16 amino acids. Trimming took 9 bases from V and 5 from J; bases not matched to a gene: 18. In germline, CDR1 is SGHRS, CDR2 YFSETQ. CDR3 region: CATQPTKAGVPETQYF. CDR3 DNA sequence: TGCGCCACCCAACCTACTAAAGCGGGAGTCCCGGAGACCCAGTACTTC.

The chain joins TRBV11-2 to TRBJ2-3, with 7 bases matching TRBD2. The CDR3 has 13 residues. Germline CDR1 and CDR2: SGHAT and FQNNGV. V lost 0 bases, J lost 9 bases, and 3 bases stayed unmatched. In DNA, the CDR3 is TGTGCCAGCAGCTTAGAATCTAGCGGCACGCAGTATTTT. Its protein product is CASSLESSGTQYF. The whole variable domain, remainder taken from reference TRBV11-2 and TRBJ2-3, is EAGVAQSPRYKIIEKRQSVAFWCNPISGHATLYWYQQILGQGPKLLIQFQNNGVVDDSQLPKDRFSAERLKGVDSTLKIQPAKLEDSAVYLCASSLESSGTQYFGPGTRLTVL.

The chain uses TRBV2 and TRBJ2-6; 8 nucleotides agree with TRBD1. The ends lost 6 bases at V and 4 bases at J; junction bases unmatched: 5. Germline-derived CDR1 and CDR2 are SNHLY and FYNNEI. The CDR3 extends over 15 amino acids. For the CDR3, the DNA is TGTGCCAGCAGCAAAGACAGGGGAGGGGCCAACGTCCTGACTTTC. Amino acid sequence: CASSKDRGGANVLTF.

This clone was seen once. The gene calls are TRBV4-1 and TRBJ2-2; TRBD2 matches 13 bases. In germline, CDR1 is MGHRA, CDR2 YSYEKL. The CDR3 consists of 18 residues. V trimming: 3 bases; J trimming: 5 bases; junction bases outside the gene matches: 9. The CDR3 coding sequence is TGCGCCAGCAGCCAGGATGAACTAGCGGGAGGGCCAACCGGGGAGCTGTTTTTT. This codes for CASSQDELAGGPTGELFF.

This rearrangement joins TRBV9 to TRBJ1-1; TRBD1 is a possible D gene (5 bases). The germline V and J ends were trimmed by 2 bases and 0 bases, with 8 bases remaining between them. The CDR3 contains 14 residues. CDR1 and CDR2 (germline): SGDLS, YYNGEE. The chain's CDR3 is CASSVDSLNTEAFF. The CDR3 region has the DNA TGTGCCAGCAGCGTCGACAGCTTGAACACTGAAGCTTTCTTT.